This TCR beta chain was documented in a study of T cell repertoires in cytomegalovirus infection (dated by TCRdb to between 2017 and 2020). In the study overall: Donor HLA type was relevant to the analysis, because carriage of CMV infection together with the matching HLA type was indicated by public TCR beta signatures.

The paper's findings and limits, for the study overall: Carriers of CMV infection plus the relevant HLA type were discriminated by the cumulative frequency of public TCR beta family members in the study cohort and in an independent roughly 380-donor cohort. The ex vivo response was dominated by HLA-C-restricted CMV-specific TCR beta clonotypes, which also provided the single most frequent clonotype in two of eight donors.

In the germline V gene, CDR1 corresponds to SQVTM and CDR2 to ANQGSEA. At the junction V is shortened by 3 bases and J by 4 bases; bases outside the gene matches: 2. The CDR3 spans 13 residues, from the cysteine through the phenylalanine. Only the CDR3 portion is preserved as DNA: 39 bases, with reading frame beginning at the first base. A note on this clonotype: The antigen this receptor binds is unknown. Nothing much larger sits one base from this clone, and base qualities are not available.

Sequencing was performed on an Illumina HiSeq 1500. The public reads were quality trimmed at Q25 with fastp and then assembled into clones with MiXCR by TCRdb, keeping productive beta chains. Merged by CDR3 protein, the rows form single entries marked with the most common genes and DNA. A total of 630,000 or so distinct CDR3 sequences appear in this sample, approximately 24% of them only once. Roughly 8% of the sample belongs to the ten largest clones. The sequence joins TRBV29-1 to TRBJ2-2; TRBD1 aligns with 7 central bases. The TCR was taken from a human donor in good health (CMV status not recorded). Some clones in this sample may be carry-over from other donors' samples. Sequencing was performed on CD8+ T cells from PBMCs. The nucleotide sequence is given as TGCAGCGTTGAGCACAGGGGCACCGGGGAGCTGTTTTTT. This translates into CSVEHRGTGELFF.